Shown below are 27 T cell receptor beta chains from a single sample sequenced in a study of T cells after yellow fever vaccination. Using its own MiXCR run on the 5' RACE reads, TCRdb lists one record per CDR3 protein. The sample records fewer than 450,000 distinct CDR3 sequences, 3.5% to 4.5% being singletons. Source: PBMCs, taken 5 days after the yellow fever booster vaccination. These receptor sequences come from a man younger than 35 who received the YFV17D yellow fever vaccine.

The chain couples TRBV10-3 to TRBJ2-5, with TRBD2 matching over 7 bases. Looked up from germline, CDR1 is ENHRY and CDR2 is SYGVKD. The ends lost 4 bases at V and 2 bases at J; junction bases unmatched: 4. This CDR3 has 14 residues. CDR3 loop: CAISVGGSQETQYF. CDR3 in DNA: TGTGCCATCAGTGTGGGGGGGAGTCAAGAGACCCAGTACTTC.

The chain is built from TRBV6-5 and TRBJ2-7, with D unresolved. Per the germline V gene, CDR1 is MNHEY and CDR2 is SVGAGI. The length of the CDR3 is 12 residues. The CDR3 loop reads CVSGRNSYEQYF. CDR3 nucleotide sequence: TGTGTCTCGGGTCGTAACTCCTACGAGCAGTACTTC.

This clonotype was recorded a few times. The V gene is TRBV6-6, the J gene TRBJ2-1, with D tentatively TRBD1 (6 bases). CDR1 and CDR2 from the germline V gene are MNHNY and SVGAGI (reference sequence). The CDR3 runs 14 residues. V lost 2 bases and J lost 8, with 13 bases in between. The CDR3 reads CASSYEGVRYEQFF. The DNA of the CDR3 is TGTGCCAGCAGTTACGAGGGGGTTCGTTATGAGCAGTTCTTC.

This clonotype was seen repeatedly, ten times or more. The rearrangement uses TRBV5-5 and TRBJ2-3; no definite D call. CDR3 size: 16 residues. Germline V gene data show CDR1 as SGHKS and CDR2 as YYEKEE (reference sequence). Between the trimmed V and J ends, which lost 0 bases and 3 bases, there was a span of 14 bases. CDR3 loop: CASSLGADGMTDTQYF. CDR3 nucleotide sequence: TGTGCCAGCAGCTTGGGCGCGGACGGCATGACAGATACGCAGTATTTT.

This clonotype was picked up many times. The CDR3 protein is CASSSSVGENSPLHF. For the CDR3, the DNA is TGTGCCAGCAGTTCCTCAGTGGGGGAAAATTCACCCCTCCACTTT. The chain employs TRBV12-3 or TRBV12-4 and TRBJ1-6, with D possibly being TRBD1 (5 bases). V shed 4 bases and J shed 7 bases, with 14 bases lying between them. The CDR3 contains 15 residues.

The J gene is TRBJ1-4, the V gene TRBV5-1; D possibly corresponds to TRBD1 (6 bases). Trimming stripped 1 base from V and 7 bases from J, with 14 bases between. This CDR3 has 15 residues. In germline, CDR1 is SGHRS, CDR2 YFSETQ. CDR3 residues: CASSLRRGDGEKLFF. DNA for the CDR3: TGCGCCAGCAGCTTGCGTAGGGGGGACGGTGAAAAACTGTTTTTT.

This clonotype was counted ten times or more. This chain uses TRBV9 with TRBJ1-2, with D perhaps TRBD1 (6 bases). Germline assignment: CDR1 SGDLS and CDR2 YYNGEE. The CDR3 is 14 amino acids. The ends were cut back, 2 bases at V and 3 bases at J, with 11 bases in the middle. CDR3 in amino acids: CASSVGQFDYGYTF. CDR3 sequence (DNA): TGTGCCAGCAGCGTTGGACAGTTCGACTATGGCTACACCTTC.

This clonotype appeared many times. V gene TRBV5-1 combines with J gene TRBJ2-7, with 11 bases aligning to TRBD2. The CDR3 length is 15 residues. The germline V gene encodes CDR1 SGHRS and CDR2 YFSETQ. The trim removed 0 bases at V and 3 bases at J, leaving 2 bases unmatched. CDR3 DNA: TGCGCCAGCAGCTTGGCCCTAGCGGGGGGCTACGAGCAGTACTTC. Amino acids: CASSLALAGGYEQYF.

This clonotype has a count of ten or more. The rearrangement links TRBV5-1 to TRBJ1-1; D may be TRBD1 (6 bases). The CDR3 totals 15 residues. Germline V gene data show CDR1 as SGHRS and CDR2 as YFSETQ. Trimming shortened V by 0 bases and J by 1 base, and 10 bases separated the two germline ends. The CDR3 DNA reads TGCGCCAGCAGCTTGGATGGCAGGGGGAACACTGAAGCTTTCTTT. The encoded protein is CASSLDGRGNTEAFF. The whole variable domain, remainder taken from reference TRBV5-1 and TRBJ1-1, is KAGVTQTPRYLIKTRGQQVTLSCSPISGHRSVSWYQQTPGQGLQFLFEYFSETQRNKGNFPGRFSGRQFSNSRSEMNVSTLELGDSALYLCASSLDGRGNTEAFFGQGTRLTVV.

CDR3 in amino acids: CASSRQGRGGTDTQYF. The CDR3 DNA is TGTGCCAGCAGCCGACAGGGTAGGGGGGGCACAGATACGCAGTATTTT. The V gene is TRBV11-2, the J gene TRBJ2-3; TRBD1 is a possible D gene (7 bases). Trimming removed 5 bases from V and 1 base from J, with 16 bases in between. The CDR3 spans 16 residues. The germline gives CDR1 SGHAT, CDR2 FQNNGV.

This clonotype occurred many times. The chain employs TRBV5-1 and TRBJ2-3; 11 bases fit TRBD2. J lost 5 bases, V lost 2 bases, and 1 base had no gene match. CDR3 length equals 14 residues. Germline values: CDR1 SGHRS, CDR2 YFSETQ. CDR3 in DNA: TGCGCCAGCAGCTTTAGCGGGGGGGAAGATACGCAGTATTTT. Its translation is CASSFSGGEDTQYF.

Here the CDR3 reads CASGDRTIGELFF. The CDR3 nucleotides are TGTGCATCAGGGGACCGGACAATCGGGGAGCTGTTTTTT. The rearrangement uses TRBV2 and TRBJ2-2; D is possibly TRBD1 (6 bases). The CDR3 contains 13 residues. Germline lookup yields CDR1 SNHLY and CDR2 FYNNEI.

In this sample, this clonotype turned up many times. The chain joins TRBV15 to TRBJ2-5; D is perhaps TRBD1 or TRBD2 (5 bases each). Germline assignment: CDR1 LNHNV and CDR2 YYDKDF (reference sequence). This CDR3 contains 14 residues. V dropped 5 bases and J dropped 3 bases, with 13 bases sitting between them. The CDR3: CATSPRGPEETQYF. In DNA form, the CDR3 reads TGTGCCACCAGCCCCCGGGGCCCCGAAGAGACCCAGTACTTC.

In its sample, this clonotype was seen many times. The chain couples TRBV4-1 to TRBJ1-2; TRBD1 is a possible D gene (5 bases). Trimming shortened V by 0 bases and J by 5 bases, and 16 bases separated the two germline ends. Germline-derived CDR1 and CDR2 are MGHRA and YSYEKL. The CDR3 contains 16 residues. The CDR3 bases are TGCGCCAGCAGCCAAGACGGGGTCGGCCCAGGGTATGGCTACACCTTC. The encoded protein is CASSQDGVGPGYGYTF.

The chain couples TRBV7-2 to TRBJ2-7, with TRBD1 matching over 7 bases. The junction had 9 bases not matched to a gene; V was cut back by 3 bases and J by 4 bases. In germline, CDR1 is SGHTA, CDR2 FQGNSA. The CDR3 has 15 residues. Here the CDR3 DNA reads TGTGCCAGCAGCTTTGATAGGGGGCCTATTTACGAGCAGTACTTC. This codes for CASSFDRGPIYEQYF.

This clonotype was seen repeatedly, ten times or more. This chain joins TRBV12-3 or TRBV12-4 and TRBJ1-1, with D possibly matching TRBD1 (5 bases). This CDR3 region has 13 residues. With 6 bases removed from V and 1 base from J, the gap between germline ends came to 9 bases. The CDR3 coding sequence is TGTGCCAGCAGGAGTGGGACGAACACTGAAGCTTTCTTT. Translating gives CASRSGTNTEAFF.

CDR3: CSASGQGETQYF. The CDR3 coding sequence is TGCAGTGCCTCAGGACAGGGAGAGACCCAGTACTTC. The V call is TRBV20-1, the J call TRBJ2-5, with 8 bases aligning to TRBD1. Per germline, CDR1 DFQATT and CDR2 SNEGSKA (reference sequence). V was pared by 6 bases and J by 4 bases, with 4 bases of the junction left unmatched. The CDR3 is made up of 12 amino acids.

V and J are TRBV5-1 and TRBJ1-4, with 10 bases lining up with TRBD1. J was trimmed by 7 bases and V by 0 bases; bases with no gene match: 3. This CDR3 comprises 15 residues. CDR1 and CDR2 from the germline V gene are SGHRS and YFSETQ. The CDR3 nucleotides read TGCGCCAGCAGCTTGGGGGACAGGGGCGGTGAAAAACTGTTTTTT. It yields the protein CASSLGDRGGEKLFF.

Ten or more counts support this clonotype. The chain carries TRBV11-2 and TRBJ2-1; D ambiguous. V lost 4 bases and J 5 bases, leaving 12 bases between the germline ends. Germline V gene data show CDR1 as SGHAT and CDR2 as FQNNGV. The CDR3 length is 14 residues. The CDR3 loop reads CASSSPDRDNEQFF. CDR3 in DNA: TGTGCCAGCAGCTCCCCGGACCGCGACAATGAGCAGTTCTTC.

This clonotype appeared many times. V gene TRBV20-1 combines with J gene TRBJ1-5; no clear D. Germline CDR1 reads DFQATT; CDR2 reads SNEGSKA (reference sequence). V was shortened by 3 bases and J by 13 bases, with 16 bases between the two germline ends. The CDR3 extends over 12 amino acids. CDR3 sequence reads: CSASVLGENQHF. The CDR3 nucleotides are TGCAGTGCTAGCGTACTCGGGGAAAATCAGCATTTT.

The chain couples TRBV11-2 to TRBJ2-1, with D unresolved. The CDR3 covers 11 residues. Germline V gives CDR1 SGHAT, CDR2 FQNNGV. Deletions cut 4 bases from V and 7 bases from J, with 5 bases between. This CDR3 reads CASSYQNEQFF. DNA for the CDR3: TGTGCCAGCAGCTATCAGAATGAGCAGTTCTTC.

At least ten counts were recorded for this clonotype. This chain joins TRBV20-1 and TRBJ2-5; the D gene is possibly TRBD2 (5 bases). The CDR3 runs to 14 residues. Trimming took 5 bases from V and 1 from J, leaving 14 bases between them. Per the germline V gene, CDR1 is DFQATT and CDR2 is SNEGSKA (reference sequence). This CDR3 reads CSARLPGIQETQYF. CDR3 coding DNA: TGCAGTGCTCGCCTGCCGGGGATCCAAGAGACCCAGTACTTC.

This clonotype was counted between two and nine times. The V call is TRBV30, the J call TRBJ2-7, with a possible D match to TRBD2 (5 bases). Between the trimmed V and J ends, which lost 2 bases and 4 bases, there was a span of 12 bases. CDR3 length: 13 amino acids. Germline V gives CDR1 GTSNPN, CDR2 SVGIG (reference sequence). CDR3 coding DNA: TGTGCCTGGAGTCGGGGTACGAGTTACGAGCAGTACTTC. This codes for CAWSRGTSYEQYF.

This clonotype has only a few counts. This rearrangement joins TRBV7-2 to TRBJ1-1; 10 bases line up with TRBD1. CDR3 length: 16 residues. Looked up from germline, CDR1 is SGHTA and CDR2 is FQGNSA. V lost 4 bases to trimming and J lost 4 bases; unmatched junction nucleotides: 9. The CDR3 sequence is CASSYTPGQGPTEAFF. DNA for the CDR3: TGTGCCAGCAGCTACACACCGGGACAGGGGCCCACTGAAGCTTTCTTT.

This clonotype has ten or more counts. V usage is TRBV6-1 and J usage is TRBJ2-5; D uncertain. The CDR3 covers 12 residues. The germline V gene encodes CDR1 MNHNS and CDR2 SASEGT. The V and J ends lost 5 bases and 7 bases respectively, with 11 bases between them. The chain's CDR3 is CASSITRGTQYF. The CDR3 DNA follows: TGTGCCAGCAGTATAACTCGCGGGACCCAGTACTTC.

This clonotype was found a few times. The J gene is TRBJ1-6, the V gene TRBV18, with D uncertain. Looked up from germline, CDR1 is KGHSH and CDR2 is LQKENI. This CDR3 spans 17 amino acids. V was clipped by 6 bases and J by 0 bases, with 15 bases between them. The CDR3 spells CASSIWTGSSYNSPLHF. The CDR3 bases are TGTGCCAGCTCGATCTGGACGGGCAGCTCCTATAATTCACCCCTCCACTTT.

This sequence joins TRBV7-6 and TRBJ1-5; D might be TRBD1 (6 bases). The ends were cut back, 5 bases at V and 9 bases at J, with 26 bases in the middle. CDR3 length equals 17 residues. Germline V gene sequence: CDR1 SGHVS, CDR2 FNYEAQ. The CDR3 spells CASSPIGGGTEGGPQHF. CDR3 in DNA: TGTGCCAGCAGCCCAATCGGTGGAGGGACGGAAGGGGGGCCCCAGCATTTT.